This entry features one TCR beta chain sequence. The data originate from a study of cytomegalovirus exposure and HLA in healthy donors. Primers for the PCR totalled 60 Vbeta and 13 Jbeta. Here immunoSEQ multiplex PCR was the method, and the copy in TCRdb shows in-frame clones only, minus some. The data contain roughly 100,000 clones, nearly 80% of them singletons. The sample comprised PBMCs. This receptor was obtained from a woman aged 40-49 years in good health and CMV-seronegative.

The CDR3 sequence is CASRPRDRGNEKLFF. The DNA for the CDR3 is TGTGCCAGCAGACCCCGGGACAGGGGAAATGAAAAACTGTTTTTT. The genes are TRBV21-1 and TRBJ1-4; TRBD1, the table's D call, lacks a check against the DNA. TRBV21-1 is a pseudogene. The CDR3 has 15 amino acids.